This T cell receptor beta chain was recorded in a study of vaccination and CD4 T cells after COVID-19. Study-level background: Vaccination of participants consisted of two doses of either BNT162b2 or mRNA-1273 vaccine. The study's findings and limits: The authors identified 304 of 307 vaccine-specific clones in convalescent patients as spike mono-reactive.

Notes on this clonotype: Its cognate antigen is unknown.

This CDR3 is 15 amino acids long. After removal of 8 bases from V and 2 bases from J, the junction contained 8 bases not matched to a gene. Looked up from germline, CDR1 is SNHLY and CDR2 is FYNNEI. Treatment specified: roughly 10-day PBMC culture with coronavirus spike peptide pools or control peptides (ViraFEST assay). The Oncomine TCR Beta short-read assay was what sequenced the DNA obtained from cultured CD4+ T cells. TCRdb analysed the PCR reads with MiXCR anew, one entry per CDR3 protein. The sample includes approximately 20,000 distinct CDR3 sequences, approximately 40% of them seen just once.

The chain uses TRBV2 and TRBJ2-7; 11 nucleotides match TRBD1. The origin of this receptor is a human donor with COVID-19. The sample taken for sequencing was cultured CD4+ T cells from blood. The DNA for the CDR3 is TGTGCCAGCGACCTGGGGACAGGGGGGGCCTACGAGCAGTACTTC. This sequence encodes CASDLGTGGAYEQYF.